These 20 T cell receptor beta chains were all obtained from the same sample, sequenced in a study of glioma-infiltrating T cells after dendritic cell vaccination. The table came from immunoSEQ multiplex PCR; TCRdb's copy has only in-frame clones and leaves some out. The data contain about 100,000 clones, 75% to 85% of them seen just once; the ten biggest clones take up 5.5% to 7%. The sequenced sample was blood, obtained before dendritic cell vaccination. These receptors all come from a human donor with glioblastoma.

The CDR3 loop reads CASRQGTVEAFF. CDR3 sequence (DNA): TGTGCCAGCAGACAGGGGACGGTTGAAGCTTTCTTT. This chain connects TRBV11-2 to TRBJ1-1, with 7 nucleotides matching TRBD1. This CDR3 has 12 residues. The germline V gene has CDR1 SGHAT and CDR2 FQNNGV. The trim removed 6 bases at V and 7 bases at J, leaving 5 bases unmatched.

The rearrangement links TRBV19 to TRBJ2-2, with 9 bases matching TRBD1. The V segment lost 8 bases and the J segment 0 bases; nucleotides outside the gene matches: 1. Germline-derived CDR1 and CDR2 are LNHDA and SQIVND (reference sequence). This CDR3 has 14 residues. The CDR3 DNA sequence: TGTGCCAGTGGGACAGGGCCGAACACCGGGGAGCTGTTTTTT. Amino acids: CASGTGPNTGELFF.

In its sample, this clone was seen a few times. A read error may account for a junction end that differs from germline. This chain joins TRBV5-4 and TRBJ2-2; TRBD2 matches at 9 bases. CDR3 length: 18 residues. Germline V gene lookup returns CDR1 SGHNT and CDR2 YYREEE (reference sequence). CDR3 sequence (DNA): TGCGCCAGCAGCCAAGAAGGGGACAGCGGGAGGTACACCGGGGAGCTGTTTTTT. Translation gives CASSQEGDSGRYTGELFF.

There are a few counts of this clone. The CDR3 DNA sequence: TGTGCCAGCAGCGACGGAGGGGCGGGCAATCAGCCCCAGCATTTT. It codes for CASSDGGAGNQPQHF. This chain uses TRBV2 with TRBJ1-5, with D perhaps matching TRBD1 (5 bases). Per the germline V gene, CDR1 is SNHLY and CDR2 is FYNNEI. The CDR3 loop spans 15 amino acids. The V end was cut by 6 bases, the J end by 2 bases, with 14 bases between.

J is TRBJ2-4 and V is TRBV6-1; D perhaps matches TRBD2 (7 bases). Germline CDR1 is MNHNS and CDR2 is SASEGT. V lost 5 bases and J 5 bases, leaving 13 bases between the germline ends. There are 14 residues in the CDR3. CDR3 amino acids: CASSLPGGENIQYF. The CDR3 DNA reads as TGTGCCAGCAGTCTGCCGGGGGGCGAAAACATTCAGTACTTC.

This chain uses TRBV28 with TRBJ1-5; 8 nucleotides align to TRBD1. This CDR3 region has 17 residues. Germline CDR1 and CDR2: MDHEN and SYDVKM. With 6 bases clipped from V and 4 bases from J, the junction kept 14 bases outside the gene matches. DNA of the CDR3: TGTGCCAGCAGCCCCGCGAGGCAGGGGGCCCCGAATCAGCCCCAGCATTTT. Translated, it gives CASSPARQGAPNQPQHF. The full variable domain, with the rest looked up from reference TRBV28 and TRBJ1-5, is DVKVTQSSRYLVKRTGEKVFLECVQDMDHENMFWYRQDPGLGLRLIYFSYDVKMKEKGDIPEGYSVSREKKERFSLILESASTNQTSMYLCASSPARQGAPNQPQHFGDGTRLSIL.

This chain links TRBV7-6 with TRBJ1-2, with D perhaps TRBD1 (6 bases). The CDR3 loop spans 11 amino acids. Between the trimmed V and J ends, which lost 8 bases and 8 bases, there was a span of 12 bases. Germline values: CDR1 SGHVS, CDR2 FNYEAQ. As DNA, the CDR3 is TGTGCCAGCGGGGGCAGGGAAGGCTACACCTTC. Protein product: CASGGREGYTF.

The chain links TRBV11-2 to TRBJ1-5; the D is unclear. Trimming shortened V by 1 base and J by 7 bases, and 14 bases separated the two germline ends. The CDR3 spans 15 residues. Germline CDR1 reads SGHAT; CDR2 reads FQNNGV. CDR3 DNA: TGTGCCAGCAGCTTAGGATCAGGATCGGGGCAGCCCCAGCATTTT. This codes for CASSLGSGSGQPQHF.

This rearrangement joins TRBV5-4 to TRBJ2-7; 7 bases agree with TRBD2. The CDR3 loop spans 16 amino acids. From germline, CDR1 is SGHNT and CDR2 YYREEE (reference sequence). Trimming cost V 4 bases and J 5 bases; bases outside gene matches: 15. The CDR3 here is CASSKAIGGRNHEQYF. In DNA, the CDR3 is TGTGCCAGCAGCAAGGCAATTGGCGGGAGAAACCACGAGCAGTACTTC.

The rearrangement uses TRBV7-6 and TRBJ2-5, with D maybe TRBD2 (5 bases). This CDR3 is built from 13 residues. Looked up from germline, CDR1 is SGHVS and CDR2 is FNYEAQ. With 6 bases removed from V and 5 bases from J, the gap between germline ends came to 13 bases. The CDR3 loop reads CASREKSGETQYF. As DNA, the CDR3 is TGTGCCAGCAGAGAAAAATCGGGGGAGACCCAGTACTTC.

The V and J genes are TRBV2 and TRBJ2-7; TRBD1 matches 8 bases. Germline V gene data show CDR1 as SNHLY and CDR2 as FYNNEI. The CDR3 length is 12 residues. The DNA of the CDR3 is TGTGCTTCGACAGGGGATTCCTACGAGCAGTACTTC. As protein: CASTGDSYEQYF.

In this sample, this clone turned up once. The genes are TRBV6-1 and TRBJ2-1; 8 bases are a match to TRBD1. The CDR3 extends over 17 amino acids. CDR1 and CDR2 from the germline V gene are MNHNS and SASEGT. With 2 bases clipped from V and 9 bases from J, the junction kept 15 bases outside the gene matches. The CDR3 is CASSERTGPGTIVEQFF. CDR3 DNA: TGTGCCAGCAGTGAACGGACAGGGCCTGGAACAATTGTTGAGCAGTTCTTC.

This clone was detected only a few times. V is TRBV7-2 and J is TRBJ2-7, with 7 bases lining up with TRBD1. V shed 5 bases, J shed 3 bases, and the junction held 13 bases outside the gene matches. This CDR3 comprises 16 residues. CDR1 is SGHTA, CDR2 FQGNSA, per germline. The CDR3 region has the DNA TGTGCCAGCAGCCACCGGACAGGCTCACAAATCTACGAGCAGTACTTC. Translated: CASSHRTGSQIYEQYF.

CDR3 loop: CATSRDTGSGGYTF. As DNA, the CDR3 is TGTGCCACCAGCAGAGATACGGGGTCCGGGGGCTACACCTTC. The V gene is TRBV15, the J gene TRBJ1-2; unclear D gene. This CDR3 has 14 residues. The V and J ends lost 0 bases and 8 bases respectively, with 13 bases between them. Germline CDR1 is LNHNV and CDR2 is YYDKDF (reference sequence).

This chain links TRBV18 with TRBJ1-4; 7 bases agree with TRBD1. This CDR3 has 15 residues. V dropped 3 bases and J dropped 3; count of bases not matched to a gene: 4. Germline CDR1 and CDR2: KGHSH and LQKENI. CDR3 sequence reads: CASSPWTGSNEKLFF. As DNA, the CDR3 is TGTGCCAGCTCACCTTGGACAGGCTCTAATGAAAAACTGTTTTTT.

The rearrangement uses TRBV19 and TRBJ2-7, with 10 bases aligning to TRBD1. The germline CDR1 and CDR2 sequences are LNHDA and SQIVND (reference sequence). CDR3 length: 15 residues. V lost 4 bases, J lost 2 bases, and 5 bases stayed unmatched. The CDR3 sequence: CASSRDRGDTYEQYF. The CDR3 coding sequence is TGTGCCAGTAGTAGGGACAGGGGAGATACCTACGAGCAGTACTTC.

The chain employs TRBV5-1 and TRBJ2-2; TRBD1 agrees at 7 bases. The CDR3 covers 15 residues. Germline-derived CDR1 and CDR2 are SGHRS and YFSETQ. Unmatched junction bases numbered 4, after V lost 4 bases and J lost 1 base. CDR3 coding DNA: TGCGCCAGCAGCGGGGGACAGCTGAACACCGGGGAGCTGTTTTTT. This translates into CASSGGQLNTGELFF. Full variable domain (missing parts from reference TRBV5-1 and TRBJ2-2): KAGVTQTPRYLIKTRGQQVTLSCSPISGHRSVSWYQQTPGQGLQFLFEYFSETQRNKGNFPGRFSGRQFSNSRSEMNVSTLELGDSALYLCASSGGQLNTGELFFGEGSRLTVL.

The V gene is TRBV14, the J gene TRBJ2-1; D not certain. Trimming cost V 0 bases and J 3 bases, with 12 bases left between them. This CDR3 region has 16 residues. Germline CDR1 SGHDN, CDR2 FVKESK. CDR3 bases: TGTGCCAGCAGCCAAGACGAGCCTCGCTTCTACAATGAGCAGTTCTTC. Translated, it gives CASSQDEPRFYNEQFF.

The chain has TRBV5-1 and TRBJ2-4, with 12 bases identical to TRBD2. CDR3 length: 17 amino acids. Germline trimming cut 4 bases from V and 7 bases from J; bases unmatched to any gene: 12. Germline V gene data show CDR1 as SGHRS and CDR2 as YFSETQ. In DNA, the CDR3 is TGCGCCAGCAGCCCAAATTTACTAGCGGGAGGAAACAACATTCAGTACTTC. It translates to CASSPNLLAGGNNIQYF. The complete variable domain, with remaining parts taken from reference TRBV5-1 and TRBJ2-4, reads KAGVTQTPRYLIKTRGQQVTLSCSPISGHRSVSWYQQTPGQGLQFLFEYFSETQRNKGNFPGRFSGRQFSNSRSEMNVSTLELGDSALYLCASSPNLLAGGNNIQYFGAGTRLSVL.

The rearrangement joins TRBV6-6 to TRBJ2-5, with TRBD2 matching over 14 bases. Germline CDR1 reads MNHNY; CDR2 reads SVGAGI (reference sequence). With V trimmed by 6 bases and J by 4 bases, 1 base remained unmatched. This CDR3 has 14 amino acids. The CDR3 region is CASRTSGGGETQYF. CDR3 in DNA: TGTGCCAGCAGGACTAGCGGGGGGGGAGAGACCCAGTACTTC.